This T cell receptor beta chain was sequenced during a study of blood T cell repertoires in COVID-19. Overall study: From the United States, Italy and Spain came samples of acute and convalescent COVID-19. From T cells, B-cell-depleted T cells, or PBMCs came the material, which was cDNA or gDNA.

Per the original methods: Amplification with reference gene primers provided the estimates of nucleated cell counts. Data came from immunoSEQ multiplex PCR; TCRdb stores just in-frame clones and leaves some out. That table is the source of V, J and clone size, and D and trimming were worked out from the DNA. The table records about 240,000 clones, 86% of them present only once. This clone was seen more than once but under ten times. Material for sequencing was peripheral blood. This TCR derives from a man in his fifties or sixties with acute or convalescent COVID-19.

The CDR3 DNA reads TGCAGTGCTAGTGTTGGACTAGCGGGACGCGAGCAGTACTTC. Residues: CSASVGLAGREQYF. The rearrangement uses TRBV20-1 and TRBJ2-7; TRBD2 aligns across 12 bases. This CDR3 has 14 residues. V lost 3 bases, J lost 6 bases, and 6 bases stayed unmatched. CDR1 and CDR2 from the germline V gene are DFQATT and SNEGSKA (reference sequence).